The 9 T cell receptor beta chains below all came from one sample that was sequenced in a study of graft-versus-host responses after intestinal transplantation. Method: immunoSEQ multiplex PCR; TCRdb's copy keeps in-frame clones and lacks some. The sample has 25,000 to 30,000 clones, over 60% seen once. Intraepithelial lymphocytes and lamina propria lymphocytes were released through processing of graft tissue. The source was ileum tissue, collected 98 days after intestinal transplantation. The receptor set was obtained from a human patient who received an intestinal transplant, so some T cells may come from the graft donor.

The rearrangement uses TRBV28 and TRBJ2-2; possibly TRBD1 for D (6 bases). The V gene lost 6 bases and the J gene lost 1 base, with 9 bases spanning the gap. The CDR3 is made up of 14 amino acids. CDR1 and CDR2 from the germline V gene are MDHEN and SYDVKM. CDR3: CASRGAVNTGELFF. The CDR3 DNA reads as TGTGCCAGCAGGGGGGCTGTGAACACCGGGGAGCTGTTTTTT.

This sequence joins TRBV6-1 and TRBJ2-3; D is unclear. The V end was cut by 3 bases, the J end by 4 bases, with 2 bases between. Germline V gives CDR1 MNHNS, CDR2 SASEGT. This CDR3 has 11 residues. The CDR3 loop reads CASSEADTQYF. DNA of the CDR3: TGTGCCAGCAGTGAGGCAGATACGCAGTATTTT.

The chain employs TRBV9 and TRBJ1-3; the match to TRBD1 covers 7 bases. The CDR3 totals 15 residues. V was clipped by 0 bases and J by 4 bases; unmatched bases: 4. Germline lookup yields CDR1 SGDLS and CDR2 YYNGEE. The chain's CDR3 is CASSVGGTEGNTIYF. CDR3 sequence (DNA): TGTGCCAGCAGCGTAGGCGGGACAGAAGGAAACACCATATATTTT.

The gene calls are TRBV9 and TRBJ2-1, with TRBD2 matching over 7 bases. The germline gives CDR1 SGDLS, CDR2 YYNGEE. The CDR3 totals 17 residues. V dropped 3 bases and J dropped 4; count of bases not matched to a gene: 13. Here the CDR3 DNA reads TGTGCCAGCAGCGACCCCTTGGGGCTAGCGGAGTACAATGAGCAGTTCTTC. Translated: CASSDPLGLAEYNEQFF.

The rearrangement joins TRBV5-1 to TRBJ1-1; D perhaps matches TRBD1 (5 bases). V lost 0 bases and J lost 5, with 11 bases in between. CDR3 size: 14 residues. CDR1 is SGHRS, CDR2 YFSETQ, per germline. CDR3 DNA: TGCGCCAGCAGCTTGGGTGGGGCTTTGACTGAAGCTTTCTTT. It is translated as CASSLGGALTEAFF.

The V gene is TRBV15, the J gene TRBJ1-2; 9 nucleotides agree with TRBD1. Germline CDR1 reads LNHNV; CDR2 reads YYDKDF (reference sequence). Trimming took 0 bases from V and 4 from J; bases not matched to a gene: 18. The CDR3 has 20 residues. CDR3 loop: CATSRDETGGGSRNFYGYTF. The CDR3 DNA follows: TGTGCCACCAGCAGAGATGAGACAGGGGGAGGTTCACGGAACTTCTATGGCTACACCTTC. The full variable domain, in which reference TRBV15 and TRBJ1-2 provide the parts outside the CDR3, is DAMVIQNPRYQVTQFGKPVTLSCSQTLNHNVMYWYQQKSSQAPKLLFHYYDKDFNNEADTPDNFQSRRPNTSFCFLDIRSPGLGDTAMYLCATSRDETGGGSRNFYGYTFGSGTRLTVV.

J is TRBJ1-2 and V is TRBV5-4; 7 positions agree with TRBD1. Trimming at V came to 0 bases and at J to 6 bases, leaving 8 bases not matched to a gene. CDR3 length: 15 residues. Germline CDR1 reads SGHNT; CDR2 reads YYREEE (reference sequence). The CDR3: CASSLATTGYDGYTF. The DNA of the CDR3 is TGTGCCAGCAGCTTGGCCACGACAGGGTACGATGGCTACACCTTC.

This chain connects TRBV9 to TRBJ2-2, with 7 nucleotides matching TRBD1. Trimming cost V 1 base and J 2 bases; bases outside gene matches: 2. Per the germline V gene, CDR1 is SGDLS and CDR2 is YYNGEE. The CDR3 runs to 15 residues. In nucleotides, the CDR3 is TGTGCCAGCAGCGTAACAGGGGAAAACACCGGGGAGCTGTTTTTT. Encoded protein: CASSVTGENTGELFF.

This rearrangement joins TRBV4-1 to TRBJ2-5, with TRBD2 matching over 8 bases. Germline assignment: CDR1 MGHRA and CDR2 YSYEKL. This CDR3 region has 16 residues. After removal of 4 bases from V and 1 base from J, the junction contained 8 bases not matched to a gene. CDR3 sequence: CASSRGGSHSQETQYF. CDR3 nucleotides: TGCGCCAGCAGCCGCGGGGGGAGTCACTCCCAAGAGACCCAGTACTTC.